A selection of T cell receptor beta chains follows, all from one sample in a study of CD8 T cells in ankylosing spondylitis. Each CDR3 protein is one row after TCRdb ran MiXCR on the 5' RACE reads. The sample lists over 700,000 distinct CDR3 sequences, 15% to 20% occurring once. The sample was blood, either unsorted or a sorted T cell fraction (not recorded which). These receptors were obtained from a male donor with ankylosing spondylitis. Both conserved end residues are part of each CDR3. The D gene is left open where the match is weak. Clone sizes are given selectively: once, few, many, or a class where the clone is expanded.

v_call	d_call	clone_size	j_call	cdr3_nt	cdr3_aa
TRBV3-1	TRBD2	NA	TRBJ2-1	TGTGCCAGCAGCCGGACCCTAGCGGGGAGCTCCTACAATGAGCAGTTCTTC	CASSRTLAGSSYNEQFF
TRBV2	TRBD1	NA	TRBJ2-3	TGTGCCAGCAGTGGGACAGGGGTACCCACAGATACGCAGTATTTT	CASSGTGVPTDTQYF
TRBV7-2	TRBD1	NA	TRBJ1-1	TGTGCCAGCAGGGGACAGCGGTTGAACACTGAAGCTTTCTTT	CASRGQRLNTEAFF
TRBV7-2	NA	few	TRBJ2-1	TGTGCCAGCAGCGTCGGAAGGGGCAATGAGCAGTTCTTC	CASSVGRGNEQFF
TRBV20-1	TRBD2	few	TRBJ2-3	TGCAGTGCTAGAGAAAGACTAGCTCAAGATACGCAGTATTTT	CSARERLAQDTQYF
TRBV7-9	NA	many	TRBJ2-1	TGTGCCAGCAGCCAACTCCCGACCCCCTACAATGAGCAGTTCTTC	CASSQLPTPYNEQFF
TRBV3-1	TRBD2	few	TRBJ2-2	TGTGCCAGCAGCCAAGATGGGAGCGGGAGTTTCGGCGGGGAGCTGTTTTTT	CASSQDGSGSFGGELFF
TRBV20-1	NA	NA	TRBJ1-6	TGCAGTGCCCGGGGGGGCGGAATCTTTTCACCCCTCCACTTT	CSARGGGIFSPLHF
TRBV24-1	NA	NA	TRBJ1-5	TGTGCCACCAGTGATTTGAGGGTCCAGCCCCAGCATTTT	CATSDLRVQPQHF
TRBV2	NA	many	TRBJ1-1	TGTGCCAGCAGGGGCGACGGCACTGAAGCTTTCTTT	CASRGDGTEAFF
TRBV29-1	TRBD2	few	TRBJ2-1	TGCAGTGATATACCTAGCGGGAGGAATCACAATGAGCAGTTCTTC	CSDIPSGRNHNEQFF
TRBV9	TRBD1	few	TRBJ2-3	TGTGCCAGCAGCGCCGACAGGGGGTCCACAGATACGCAGTATTTT	CASSADRGSTDTQYF
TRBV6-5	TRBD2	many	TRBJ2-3	TGTGCCAGCAGTTACGGGGGACTAGCGGGCGATACGCAGTATTTT	CASSYGGLAGDTQYF
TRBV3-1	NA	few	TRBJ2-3	TGTGCCAGCAGCCAAGAAGTGGGACCCTTTTTCACAGATACGCAGTATTTT	CASSQEVGPFFTDTQYF
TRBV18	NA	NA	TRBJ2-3	TGTGCCAGCTCACCCGCCGCCCTGACCGGCCAGTATTTT	CASSPAALTGQYF
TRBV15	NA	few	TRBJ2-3	TGTGCCACCAGCAGAGCGATCCCCCTAGGAGATACGCAGTATTTT	CATSRAIPLGDTQYF
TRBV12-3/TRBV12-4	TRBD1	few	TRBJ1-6	TGTGCCAGCAGGGCAGGGGGTTCTTCACCCCTCCACTTT	CASRAGGSSPLHF
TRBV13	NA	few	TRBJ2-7	TGTGCCAGCACCAGGACTTCAAACCTTGGCTACGAGCAGTACTTC	CASTRTSNLGYEQYF
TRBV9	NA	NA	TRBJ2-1	TGTGCCAGCAGCGTAGAGTCCCAAGGGCTCTTCAATGAGCAGTTCTTC	CASSVESQGLFNEQFF
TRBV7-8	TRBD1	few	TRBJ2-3	TGTGCCAGCAGCTCGGACAGGGTCCACACAGATACGCAGTATTTT	CASSSDRVHTDTQYF
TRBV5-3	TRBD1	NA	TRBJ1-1	TGTGTCAGAAGCGAGAATCCCTCCGGGACAGGGGCGATGGTGCCCCCTGATACTGAAGCTTTCTTT	CVRSENPSGTGAMVPPDTEAFF
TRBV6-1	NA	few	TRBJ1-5	TGTGCCAGCAGTGCACGGCAGGGTTATCAGCCCCAGCATTTT	CASSARQGYQPQHF
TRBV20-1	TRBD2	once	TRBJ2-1	TGCTGCGCTCCACTCAAGCTTAGCGGGAGTTTTAACAATGAGCAGTTCTTC	CCAPLKLSGSFNNEQFF
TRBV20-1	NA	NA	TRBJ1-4	TGCAGTGCTAGGCAGGGGAATATTGAAAAACTGTTTTTT	CSARQGNIEKLFF
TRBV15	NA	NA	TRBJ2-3	TGTGCCACCAGCAGAGGGACGTTAAGCACAGATACGCAGTATTTT	CATSRGTLSTDTQYF
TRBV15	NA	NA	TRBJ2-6	TGTGCCACCAGCAGACGCCGGGGCGCCCAGCAGGGTGACCCTCTCTCTGGGGCCAACGTCCTGACTTTC	CATSRRRGAQQGDPLSGANVLTF
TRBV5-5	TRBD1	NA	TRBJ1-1	TGTGCCAGCAGCTCCCCGGGACAGAGACTTGAAGCTTTCTTT	CASSSPGQRLEAFF
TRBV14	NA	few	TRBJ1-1	TGTGCCAGCAGCCAATCCCAGGGGACCGAAGCTTTCTTT	CASSQSQGTEAFF